Listed here are 30 T cell receptor beta chains from one sample, sequenced in a study of shared clonotypes between healthy human individuals. Clones were sequenced by immunoSEQ multiplex PCR, and TCRdb holds only the in-frame ones, with some missing. The profile shows 2 million to 2.5 million clones, more than 85% of them singletons. The sample comprised naive CD4+ T cells from PBMCs. The sample's subset: CD45RA+ positively selected. The receptors here all came from a man aged 18-30 years in good health. Some clones in this sample may be carry-over from other donors' samples.

The chain has TRBV29-1 and TRBJ1-2, with TRBD1 as a possible D gene (5 bases). CDR1 is SQVTM, CDR2 ANQGSEA, per germline. CDR3 length equals 13 residues. V was clipped by 6 bases and J by 8 bases, with 19 bases between them. CDR3 amino acids: CSVGGSGIGGYTF. CDR3 nucleotide sequence: TGCAGCGTCGGGGGATCGGGGATAGGAGGCTACACCTTC. Full variable domain (remainder filled in from reference TRBV29-1 and TRBJ1-2): SAVISQKPSRDICQRGTSLTIQCQVDSQVTMMFWYRQQPGQSLTLIATANQGSEATYESGFVIDKFPISRPNLTFSTLTVSNMSPEDSSIYLCSVGGSGIGGYTFGSGTRLTVV.

The chain joins TRBV28 to TRBJ2-3, with D maybe TRBD1 (6 bases). From germline, CDR1 is MDHEN and CDR2 SYDVKM. The CDR3 totals 16 residues. The germline V and J ends were trimmed by 9 bases and 0 bases, with 19 bases remaining between them. The DNA for the CDR3 is TGTGCCAGTTTCTCGGACAGCCAACCTAGCACAGATACGCAGTATTTT. Residues: CASFSDSQPSTDTQYF.

The chain couples TRBV28 to TRBJ2-5; 9 nucleotides line up with TRBD2. The CDR3 has 16 amino acids. The germline V gene encodes CDR1 MDHEN and CDR2 SYDVKM. The junction had 6 bases not matched to a gene; V was cut back by 3 bases and J by 1 base. CDR3 sequence (DNA): TGTGCCAGCAGTTTTGGGCTAGCGGGGACCCAAGAGACCCAGTACTTC. It yields the protein CASSFGLAGTQETQYF.

CDR3 coding DNA: TGTGCCACCACGTCCAGACAGGGTAATATTGGGGCCAACGTCCTGACTTTC. Its translation is CATTSRQGNIGANVLTF. The rearrangement links TRBV15 to TRBJ2-6, with 7 positions matching TRBD1. V shed 7 bases, J shed 3 bases, and the junction held 12 bases outside the gene matches. Per the germline V gene, CDR1 is LNHNV and CDR2 is YYDKDF (reference sequence). CDR3 length equals 17 residues.

A word on this clone: Different DNA sequences within this sample yield the same CDR3. The chain couples TRBV29-1 to TRBJ2-3, with 12 bases that match TRBD2. Trimming at V came to 7 bases and at J to 6 bases, leaving 2 bases not matched to a gene. Looked up from germline, CDR1 is SQVTM and CDR2 is ANQGSEA. The CDR3 runs to 12 residues. The CDR3 bases are TGCAGCGCGACTAGCGGGAGTGATACGCAGTATTTT. Protein product: CSATSGSDTQYF.

The rearrangement joins TRBV5-1 to TRBJ1-5; D is unresolved. The V gene lost 0 bases and the J gene lost 5 bases, with 15 bases spanning the gap. Germline V lookup: CDR1 SGHRS, CDR2 YFSETQ. The CDR3 has 16 residues. The DNA for the CDR3 is TGCGCCAGCAGCTTGGGAGAGGGATCTTTATATCAGCCCCAGCATTTT. This sequence encodes CASSLGEGSLYQPQHF.

This clone has a single count. The gene calls are TRBV6-4 and TRBJ2-3, with a tentative D call TRBD2 (6 bases). The CDR3 is 13 residues long. The V end lost 3 bases, the J end lost 6 bases, and 10 bases lay between the germline ends. Germline CDR1 is MRHNA and CDR2 is SNTAGT. CDR3 loop: CASSDLEGDTQYF. The CDR3 DNA is TGTGCCAGCAGTGATTTGGAGGGTGATACGCAGTATTTT.

The chain joins TRBV27 to TRBJ1-2; D is perhaps TRBD1 (5 bases). CDR3 length equals 17 residues. Trimming took 2 bases from V and 4 from J, leaving 20 bases between them. CDR1 and CDR2 from the germline V gene are MNHEY and SMNVEV (reference sequence). The CDR3 is CASSLGAGVDSSYGYTF. The CDR3 DNA is TGTGCCAGCAGTTTAGGGGCCGGCGTCGACTCAAGCTATGGCTACACCTTC.

The chain couples TRBV5-6 to TRBJ2-2; D is perhaps TRBD2 (5 bases). Germline assignment: CDR1 SGHDT and CDR2 YYEEEE. V was cut by 0 bases and J by 0 bases, with 9 bases left in between. The CDR3 is 16 residues long. The CDR3 DNA follows: TGTGCCAGCAGCTTGGCGGCGGGTGCGAACACCGGGGAGCTGTTTTTT. It specifies CASSLAAGANTGELFF.

Worth noting for this clone: Other nucleotide sequences in the sample specify the same CDR3. The V gene is TRBV18, the J gene TRBJ2-7; a possible D gene is TRBD2 (6 bases). CDR1 is KGHSH and CDR2 is LQKENI in the germline V gene. The V gene lost 3 bases and the J gene lost 5 bases, with 8 bases spanning the gap. The CDR3 consists of 12 residues. CDR3 loop: CASSPGTHEQYF. The CDR3 DNA sequence: TGTGCCAGCTCACCGGGGACTCACGAGCAGTACTTC.

This rearrangement joins TRBV7-3 to TRBJ1-1; 8 bases map to TRBD1. Trimming took 5 bases from V and 4 from J; bases not matched to a gene: 12. This CDR3 region has 16 residues. Germline loops: CDR1 SGHTA, CDR2 FQGTGA. The CDR3 loop reads CASSPLSAGGPTEAFF. The CDR3 nucleotides read TGTGCCAGCAGCCCACTAAGTGCAGGGGGCCCCACTGAAGCTTTCTTT.

This clone came up a few times. This chain connects TRBV19 to TRBJ1-2, with D perhaps TRBD1 (6 bases). This CDR3 region has 12 residues. The germline CDR1 and CDR2 sequences are LNHDA and SQIVND (reference sequence). V was trimmed by 5 bases and J by 7 bases, leaving 11 bases between them. The CDR3 bases are TGTGCCAGTAGTCGCTACAGGGCTGGCTACACCTTC. Translating gives CASSRYRAGYTF.

About this clone itself: The same CDR3 is also encoded by other DNA sequences in this sample. The chain uses TRBV7-9 and TRBJ2-7; either TRBD1 or TRBD2 may fit D (5 bases each). Germline V gives CDR1 SEHNR, CDR2 FQNEAQ (reference sequence). The length of the CDR3 is 12 residues. Trimming cost V 3 bases and J 6 bases, with 9 bases left between them. The DNA for the CDR3 is TGTGCCAGCAGCTTGGCTGGGGGCGAGCAGTACTTC. Its protein product is CASSLAGGEQYF.

The genes are TRBV23-1 and TRBJ2-3; TRBD1 or TRBD2 may be the D gene (6 bases each). TRBV23-1 belongs to the ORF category, with a function that is uncertain. The CDR3 is made up of 16 amino acids. V lost 3 bases and J 4 bases, leaving 17 bases between the germline ends. For the CDR3, the DNA is TGCGCCAGCAGTCATCGGGCCGGGGGCTGCCCAGATACGCAGTATTTT. It encodes CASSHRAGGCPDTQYF.

The V and J genes are TRBV28 and TRBJ2-1, with D unclear. The germline gives CDR1 MDHEN, CDR2 SYDVKM. The V end lost 5 bases, the J end lost 8 bases, and 16 bases lay between the germline ends. The CDR3 spans 14 residues. DNA of the CDR3: TGTGCCAGCAGTCGCCCGGGCGCCCGCGATGAGCAGTTCTTC. This encodes CASSRPGARDEQFF.

The chain employs TRBV6-1 and TRBJ1-3; tentative D call: TRBD1 (5 bases). Germline CDR1 and CDR2: MNHNS and SASEGT. V lost 4 bases to trimming and J lost 0 bases, with 10 bases between them. CDR3 length: 15 residues. The CDR3 region is CASSVGAVSGNTIYF. The DNA of the CDR3 is TGTGCCAGCAGTGTAGGGGCCGTCTCTGGAAACACCATATATTTT.

V is TRBV30 and J is TRBJ2-7, with 7 positions matching TRBD2. The junction had 16 bases not matched to a gene; V was cut back by 2 bases and J by 3 bases. Germline V gene lookup returns CDR1 GTSNPN and CDR2 SVGIG (reference sequence). The CDR3 consists of 17 residues. For the CDR3, the DNA is TGTGCCTGGAGTCCCTGGGGGGGGACCCCTATATTCTACGAGCAGTACTTC. Encoded protein: CAWSPWGGTPIFYEQYF.

To note about this clone: The sample contains more than one DNA sequence encoding this CDR3. The chain uses TRBV7-8 and TRBJ2-7, with unresolved D. Trimming left V 5 bases short and J 4 bases short, with 12 bases between. The CDR3 runs 13 residues. The germline V gene has CDR1 SGHVS and CDR2 FQNEAQ. CDR3 sequence (DNA): TGTGCCAGCAGCCCCAGACTCGCGTACGAGCAGTACTTC. Amino acids: CASSPRLAYEQYF.

This clone was seen once. The chain couples TRBV6-1 to TRBJ2-1, with 10 bases aligning to TRBD2. In germline, CDR1 is MNHNS, CDR2 SASEGT. The CDR3 consists of 20 residues. V lost 1 base and J lost 9; bases outside the gene matches: 21. CDR3 DNA: TGTGCCAGCAGTGAAGTAGCATCCTGGGTCACTAGCGGGAAGAACGGTGAGCAGTTCTTC. It translates to CASSEVASWVTSGKNGEQFF.

The chain uses TRBV7-3 and TRBJ2-4; possibly TRBD1 for D (5 bases). With 8 bases removed from V and 2 bases from J, the gap between germline ends came to 10 bases. The CDR3 has 13 amino acids. The germline CDR1 and CDR2 sequences are SGHTA and FQGTGA. The CDR3 DNA sequence: TGTGCCAGCGCCTCAGGGACCAAAAACATTCAGTACTTC. Protein product: CASASGTKNIQYF.

This clone is a singleton in its sample. The chain employs TRBV30 and TRBJ2-3; D gene ambiguous. This CDR3 region has 15 residues. Germline assignment: CDR1 GTSNPN and CDR2 SVGIG (reference sequence). V was trimmed by 0 bases and J by 2 bases, leaving 12 bases between them. The DNA of the CDR3 is TGTGCCTGGAGTGTACGGGTCAGCATCACAGATACGCAGTATTTT. Protein: CAWSVRVSITDTQYF.

The chain carries TRBV6-5 and TRBJ2-7; D assignment may be TRBD1 or TRBD2 (5 bases each). This CDR3 comprises 13 residues. Trimming removed 4 bases at V and 3 bases at J, with 10 bases between. Germline lookup yields CDR1 MNHEY and CDR2 SVGAGI. The CDR3 DNA follows: TGTGCCAGCAGTTCTATTGGGGGCTACGAGCAGTACTTC. The encoded protein is CASSSIGGYEQYF.

The V call is TRBV10-3, the J call TRBJ2-7; a weak D match, TRBD1 (6 bases). Germline V gene lookup returns CDR1 ENHRY and CDR2 SYGVKD. This CDR3 contains 12 residues. The germline V and J ends were trimmed by 8 bases and 6 bases, with 14 bases remaining between them. CDR3 in DNA: TGTGCCATCCGCCAGGGGCTCGGCGAGCAGTACTTC. This gives the protein CAIRQGLGEQYF.

This chain links TRBV18 with TRBJ2-6, with unresolved D. Trimming pared 5 bases from V and 0 bases from J, leaving 14 bases between. The CDR3 runs to 17 residues. Germline V CDR1 and CDR2: KGHSH, LQKENI. The CDR3 sequence: CASSIPGSSSGANVLTF. The CDR3 region has the DNA TGTGCCAGCTCAATCCCCGGATCGTCCTCTGGGGCCAACGTCCTGACTTTC.

J is TRBJ1-1 and V is TRBV29-1, with D possibly being TRBD1 (5 bases). The CDR3 spans 12 residues. V was shortened by 7 bases and J by 0 bases, with 9 bases between the two germline ends. Germline CDR1 reads SQVTM; CDR2 reads ANQGSEA. This CDR3 reads CSAETVNTEAFF. The CDR3 nucleotides are TGCAGCGCCGAGACAGTGAACACTGAAGCTTTCTTT.

The chain employs TRBV28 and TRBJ1-2; TRBD1 agrees at 9 bases. CDR3 size: 15 residues. The V and J ends lost 11 bases and 8 bases, in that order; junction bases with no gene match: 18. Germline V CDR1 and CDR2: MDHEN, SYDVKM. The CDR3 coding sequence is TGTGCCGTCGCCCTCACCGGGACAGGGATTAACGGCTACACCTTC. This encodes CAVALTGTGINGYTF.

The chain links TRBV6-5 to TRBJ1-2; possibly TRBD1 for D (6 bases). Trimming removed 2 bases at V and 4 bases at J, with 14 bases between. CDR3 size: 15 residues. The V gene's germline CDR1 is MNHEY and CDR2 SVGAGI. CDR3 DNA: TGTGCCAGCAGTTACCGACAGGACAGAATCTATGGCTACACCTTC. It is translated as CASSYRQDRIYGYTF.

The chain combines TRBV5-1 with TRBJ2-2; maybe TRBD1 (5 bases). Per the germline V gene, CDR1 is SGHRS and CDR2 is YFSETQ. Trimming took 2 bases from V and 7 from J, leaving 15 bases between them. This CDR3 region has 15 residues. The CDR3 spells CASSFSQGSGGELFF. The CDR3 nucleotides are TGCGCCAGCAGCTTCAGTCAGGGATCGGGCGGGGAGCTGTTTTTT.

About this clone: Within the sample, other DNA sequences also encode this same CDR3. This chain uses TRBV5-1 with TRBJ1-3; D remains ambiguous. CDR3 length: 15 residues. With 2 bases removed from V and 0 bases from J, the gap between germline ends came to 9 bases. Per germline, CDR1 SGHRS and CDR2 YFSETQ. CDR3 sequence reads: CASSFTGSSGNTIYF. CDR3 DNA sequence: TGCGCCAGCAGCTTTACCGGAAGCTCTGGAAACACCATATATTTT.

The V and J genes are TRBV6-1 and TRBJ1-3; D is uncertain. Trimming stripped 4 bases from V and 3 bases from J, with 16 bases between. The CDR3 covers 16 residues. Germline CDR1 reads MNHNS; CDR2 reads SASEGT. The CDR3 protein is CASSAQLSPGGNTIYF. In DNA form, the CDR3 reads TGTGCCAGCAGTGCCCAATTAAGCCCAGGTGGAAACACCATATATTTT.